These 4 T cell receptor beta chains came from one sample sequenced in a study of T cells in Graves' hyperthyroidism and ophthalmopathy. Regions amplified from RNA transcripts were the TCR beta CDR3 regions. HTBI primers were used for first-round RT-PCR of the TCR CDR3. From the multiplex PCR reads, TCRdb called clonotypes with MiXCR, one entry per CDR3 protein. The data hold 480,000 or so distinct CDR3 sequences, with 13% to 15% observed a single time. Sequencing input: blood. Receptors were obtained from a woman aged 18-35 years with Graves' hyperthyroidism.

The chain carries TRBV25-1 and TRBJ2-5, with D possibly TRBD2 on 6 matching bases. Germline-derived CDR1 and CDR2 are MGHDK and SYGVNS. The CDR3 runs 16 residues. V shed 1 base and J shed 1 base, with 13 bases lying between them. CDR3 region: CASSELEGSGQETQYF. The DNA of the CDR3 is TGTGCCAGCAGTGAATTAGAGGGTAGCGGCCAAGAGACCCAGTACTTC.

In its sample, this clonotype was seen many times. This chain uses TRBV2 with TRBJ2-7; D is possibly TRBD1 (6 bases). This CDR3 region has 13 residues. V was clipped by 2 bases and J by 7 bases, with 12 bases between them. Per germline, CDR1 SNHLY and CDR2 FYNNEI. The CDR3 coding sequence is TGTGCCAGCAGTGAAAGGGGGACAACAGAGCAGTACGTC. It specifies CASSERGTTEQYV.

This clonotype has at least ten counts. The chain is built from TRBV2 and TRBJ2-7, with D unresolved. V was trimmed by 5 bases and J by 3 bases, leaving 8 bases between them. The CDR3 covers 12 residues. Per the germline V gene, CDR1 is SNHLY and CDR2 is FYNNEI. Written as DNA, the CDR3 is TGTGCCAGCAGTTACACGGACTACGAGCAGTACTTC. This encodes CASSYTDYEQYF.

This clonotype was picked up a small number of times. The J gene is TRBJ1-5, the V gene TRBV7-3, with D perhaps matching TRBD1 (5 bases). CDR3 length equals 14 residues. CDR1 and CDR2 (germline): SGHTA, FQGTGA. V shed 5 bases and J shed 7 bases, with 15 bases lying between them. The CDR3 loop is CASSARRGRQPQHF. CDR3 in DNA: TGTGCCAGCAGCGCCAGAAGGGGCAGGCAGCCCCAGCATTTT.